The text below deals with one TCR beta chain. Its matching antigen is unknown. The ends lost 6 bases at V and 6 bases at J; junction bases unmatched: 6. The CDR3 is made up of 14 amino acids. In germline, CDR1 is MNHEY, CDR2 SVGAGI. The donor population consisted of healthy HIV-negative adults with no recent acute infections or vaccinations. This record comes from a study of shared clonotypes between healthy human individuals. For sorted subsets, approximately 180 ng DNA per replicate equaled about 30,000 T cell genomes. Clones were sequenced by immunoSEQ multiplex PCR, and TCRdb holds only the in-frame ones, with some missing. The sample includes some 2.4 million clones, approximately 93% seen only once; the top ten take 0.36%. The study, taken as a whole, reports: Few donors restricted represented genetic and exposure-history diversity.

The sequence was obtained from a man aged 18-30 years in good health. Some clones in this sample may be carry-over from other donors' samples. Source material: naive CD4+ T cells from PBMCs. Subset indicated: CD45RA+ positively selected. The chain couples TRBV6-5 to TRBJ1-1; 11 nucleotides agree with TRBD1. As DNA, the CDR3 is TGTGCCAGCAGCCGCGGACAGGGGGCGGCTGAAGCTTTCTTT. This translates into CASSRGQGAAEAFF.